This T cell receptor beta chain is from a study of identifying expanded T cells in peripheral blood. Study-level points and caveats: Roughly 1.2 clones differed between technical replicates, versus approximately 17 and 20 over time.

CDR3 length equals 14 residues. The germline gives CDR1 SGHNT, CDR2 YYREEE (reference sequence). V was pared by 4 bases and J by 3 bases, with 5 bases of the junction left unmatched. Data came from immunoSEQ multiplex PCR; TCRdb stores just in-frame clones and leaves some out. Here the sample spans over 100,000 clones, about 85% being singletons. In its sample, this clone was seen once. The antigen is unknown. Sequenced: blood. The chain joins TRBV5-4 to TRBJ2-7; 9 nucleotides match TRBD1. This sequence was found in a person between 18 and 75 years old in good health. CDR3 in amino acids: CASSGSGQGYEQYF. The CDR3, as DNA: TGTGCCAGCAGCGGGTCGGGACAGGGCTACGAGCAGTACTTC.